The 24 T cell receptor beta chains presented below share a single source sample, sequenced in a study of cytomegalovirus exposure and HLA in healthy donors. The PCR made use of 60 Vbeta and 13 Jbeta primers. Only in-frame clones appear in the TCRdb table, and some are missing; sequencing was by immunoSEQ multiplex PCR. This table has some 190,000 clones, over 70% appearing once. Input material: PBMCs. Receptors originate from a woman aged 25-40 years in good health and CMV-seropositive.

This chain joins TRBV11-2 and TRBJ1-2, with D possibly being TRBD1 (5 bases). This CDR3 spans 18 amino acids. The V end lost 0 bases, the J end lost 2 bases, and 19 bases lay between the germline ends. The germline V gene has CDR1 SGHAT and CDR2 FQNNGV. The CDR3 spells CASSLDTPLRAQNYGYTF. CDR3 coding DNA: TGTGCCAGCAGCTTAGATACCCCGCTCAGGGCTCAGAACTATGGCTACACCTTC. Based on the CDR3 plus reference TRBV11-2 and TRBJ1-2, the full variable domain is EAGVAQSPRYKIIEKRQSVAFWCNPISGHATLYWYQQILGQGPKLLIQFQNNGVVDDSQLPKDRFSAERLKGVDSTLKIQPAKLEDSAVYLCASSLDTPLRAQNYGYTFGSGTRLTVV.

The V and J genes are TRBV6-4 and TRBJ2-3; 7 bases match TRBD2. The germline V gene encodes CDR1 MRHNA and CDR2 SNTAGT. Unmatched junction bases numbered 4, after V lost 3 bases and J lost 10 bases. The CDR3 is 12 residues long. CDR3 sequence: CASSETAGAQYF. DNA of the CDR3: TGTGCCAGCAGTGAAACGGCGGGAGCGCAGTATTTT.

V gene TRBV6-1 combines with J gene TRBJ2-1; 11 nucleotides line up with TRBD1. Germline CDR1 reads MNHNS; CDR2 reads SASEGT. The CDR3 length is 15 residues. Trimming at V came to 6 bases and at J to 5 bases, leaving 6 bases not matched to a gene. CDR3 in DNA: TGTGCCAGCAGACTTGGGACAGGGGGTAACAATGAGCAGTTCTTC. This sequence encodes CASRLGTGGNNEQFF.

CDR3 in amino acids: CASKEQNNEQFF. CDR3 sequence (DNA): TGTGCCAGCAAAGAACAGAACAATGAGCAGTTCTTC. The chain has TRBV6-1 and TRBJ2-1; no reliable D call. The CDR3 has 12 residues. Trimming removed 7 bases at V and 5 bases at J, with 9 bases between. CDR1 is MNHNS, CDR2 SASEGT, per germline.

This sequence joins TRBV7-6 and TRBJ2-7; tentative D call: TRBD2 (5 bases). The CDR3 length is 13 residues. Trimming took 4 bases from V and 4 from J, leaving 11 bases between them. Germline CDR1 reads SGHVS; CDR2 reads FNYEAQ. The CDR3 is CASSSRTEYEQYF. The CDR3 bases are TGTGCCAGCAGCTCCCGGACTGAATACGAGCAGTACTTC.

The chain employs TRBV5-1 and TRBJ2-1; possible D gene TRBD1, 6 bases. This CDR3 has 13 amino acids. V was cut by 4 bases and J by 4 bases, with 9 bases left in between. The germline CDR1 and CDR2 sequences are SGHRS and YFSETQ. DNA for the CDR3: TGCGCCAGCAGCACGGACAGTTACAATGAGCAGTTCTTC. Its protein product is CASSTDSYNEQFF.

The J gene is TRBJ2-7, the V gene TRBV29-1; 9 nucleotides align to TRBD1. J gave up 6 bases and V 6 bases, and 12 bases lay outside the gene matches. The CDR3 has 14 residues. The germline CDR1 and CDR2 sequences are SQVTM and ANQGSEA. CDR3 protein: CSVDPGQGGGEQYF. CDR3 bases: TGCAGCGTAGACCCGGGACAGGGAGGTGGCGAGCAGTACTTC.

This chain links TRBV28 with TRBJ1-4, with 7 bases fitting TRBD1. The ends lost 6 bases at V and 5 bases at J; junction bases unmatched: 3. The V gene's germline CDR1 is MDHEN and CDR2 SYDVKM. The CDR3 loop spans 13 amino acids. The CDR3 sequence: CASRPGGNEKLFF. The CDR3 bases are TGTGCCAGCAGGCCAGGGGGGAATGAAAAACTGTTTTTT.

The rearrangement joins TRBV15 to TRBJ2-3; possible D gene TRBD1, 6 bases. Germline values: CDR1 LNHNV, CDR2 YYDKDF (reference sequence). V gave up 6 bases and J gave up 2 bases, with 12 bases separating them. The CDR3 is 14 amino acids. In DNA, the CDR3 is TGTGCCACCAGTTCCGGGGACACCACAGATACGCAGTATTTT. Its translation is CATSSGDTTDTQYF.

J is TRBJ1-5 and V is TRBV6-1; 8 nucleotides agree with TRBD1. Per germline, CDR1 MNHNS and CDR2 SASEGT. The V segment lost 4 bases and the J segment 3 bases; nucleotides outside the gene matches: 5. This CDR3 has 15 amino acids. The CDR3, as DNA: TGTGCCAGCAGTGTTCAGGGGGCGGTCAATCAGCCCCAGCATTTT. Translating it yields CASSVQGAVNQPQHF.

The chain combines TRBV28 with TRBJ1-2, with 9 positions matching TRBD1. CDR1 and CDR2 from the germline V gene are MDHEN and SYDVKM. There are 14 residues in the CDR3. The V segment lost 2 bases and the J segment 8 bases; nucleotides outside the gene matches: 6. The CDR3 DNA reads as TGTGCCAGCAGTTTAGAACAGGGGGCACGAGGCTACACCTTC. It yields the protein CASSLEQGARGYTF.

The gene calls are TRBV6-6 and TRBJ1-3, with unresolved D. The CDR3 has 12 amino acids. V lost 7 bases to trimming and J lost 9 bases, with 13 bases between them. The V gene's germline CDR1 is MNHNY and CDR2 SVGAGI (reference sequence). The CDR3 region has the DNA TGTGCCAGCACCCAGACCCGAGGCACCATATATTTT. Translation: CASTQTRGTIYF.

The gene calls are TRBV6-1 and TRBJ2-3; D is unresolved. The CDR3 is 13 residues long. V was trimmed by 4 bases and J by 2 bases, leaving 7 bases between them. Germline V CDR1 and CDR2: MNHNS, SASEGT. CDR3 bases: TGTGCCAGCAGTGCGACTTTCACAGATACGCAGTATTTT. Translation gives CASSATFTDTQYF.

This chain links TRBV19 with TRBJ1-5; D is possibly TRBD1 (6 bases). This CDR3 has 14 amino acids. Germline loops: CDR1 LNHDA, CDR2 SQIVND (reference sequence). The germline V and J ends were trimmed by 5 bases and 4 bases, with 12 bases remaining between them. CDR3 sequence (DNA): TGTGCCAGTAGTCTCCAGGGGCCAAATCAGCCCCAGCATTTT. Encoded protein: CASSLQGPNQPQHF.

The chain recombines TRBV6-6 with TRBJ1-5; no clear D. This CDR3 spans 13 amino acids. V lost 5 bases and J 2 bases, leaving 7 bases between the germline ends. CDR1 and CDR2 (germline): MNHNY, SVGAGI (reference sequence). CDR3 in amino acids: CASSPSGNQPQHF. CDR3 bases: TGTGCCAGCAGTCCCAGTGGCAATCAGCCCCAGCATTTT.

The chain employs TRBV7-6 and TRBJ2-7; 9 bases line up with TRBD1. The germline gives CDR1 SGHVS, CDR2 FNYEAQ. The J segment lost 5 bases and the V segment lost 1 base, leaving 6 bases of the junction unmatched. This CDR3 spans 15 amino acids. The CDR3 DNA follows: TGTGCCAGCAGCTTAGTAGGGGGACAGGGCGACGAGCAGTACTTC. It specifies CASSLVGGQGDEQYF.

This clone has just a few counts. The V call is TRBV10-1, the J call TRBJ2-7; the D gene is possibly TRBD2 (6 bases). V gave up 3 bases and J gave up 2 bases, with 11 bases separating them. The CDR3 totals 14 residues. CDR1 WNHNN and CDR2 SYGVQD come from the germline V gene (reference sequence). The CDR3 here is CASSDVGGAYEQYF. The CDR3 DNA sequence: TGCGCCAGCAGTGATGTCGGGGGAGCCTACGAGCAGTACTTC.

In DNA, the CDR3 is TGTGCCAGCAGCTTAGCGCGTGAAGATACGCAGTATTTT. Its translation is CASSLAREDTQYF. The V and J genes are TRBV7-9 and TRBJ2-3, with D unresolved. The CDR3 has 13 residues. V lost 0 bases and J 5 bases, leaving 6 bases between the germline ends. The germline V gene has CDR1 SEHNR and CDR2 FQNEAQ (reference sequence).

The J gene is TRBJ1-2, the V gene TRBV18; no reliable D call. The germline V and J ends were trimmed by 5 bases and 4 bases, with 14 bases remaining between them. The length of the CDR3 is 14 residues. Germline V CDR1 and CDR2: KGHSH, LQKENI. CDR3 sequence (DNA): TGTGCCAGCTCAACTACGGAGGGCGGCTATGGCTACACCTTC. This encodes CASSTTEGGYGYTF.

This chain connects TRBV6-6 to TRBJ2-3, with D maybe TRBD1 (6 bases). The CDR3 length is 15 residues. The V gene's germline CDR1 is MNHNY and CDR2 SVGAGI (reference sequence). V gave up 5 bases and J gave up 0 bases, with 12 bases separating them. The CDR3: CASSAPDSSTDTQYF. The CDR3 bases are TGTGCCAGCAGTGCCCCGGACAGTAGCACAGATACGCAGTATTTT.

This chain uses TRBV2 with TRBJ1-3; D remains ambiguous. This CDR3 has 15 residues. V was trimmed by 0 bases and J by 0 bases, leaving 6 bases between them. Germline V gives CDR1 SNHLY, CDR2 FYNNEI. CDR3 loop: CASSEAASSGNTIYF. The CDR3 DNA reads TGTGCCAGCAGTGAAGCTGCGAGCTCTGGAAACACCATATATTTT.

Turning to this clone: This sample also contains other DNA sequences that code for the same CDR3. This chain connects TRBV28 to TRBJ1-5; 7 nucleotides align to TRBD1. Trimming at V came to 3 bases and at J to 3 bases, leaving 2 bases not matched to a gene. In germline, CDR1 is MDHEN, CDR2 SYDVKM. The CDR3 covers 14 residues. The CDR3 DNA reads TGTGCCAGCAGTTTCAGGGGGTACAATCAGCCCCAGCATTTT. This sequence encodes CASSFRGYNQPQHF.

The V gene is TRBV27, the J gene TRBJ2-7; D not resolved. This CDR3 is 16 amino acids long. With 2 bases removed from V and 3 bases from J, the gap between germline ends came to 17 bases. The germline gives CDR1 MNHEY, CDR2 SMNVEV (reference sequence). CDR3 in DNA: TGTGCCAGCAGTTTACCTCCCACGAATCCGGGCTACGAGCAGTACTTC. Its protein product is CASSLPPTNPGYEQYF.

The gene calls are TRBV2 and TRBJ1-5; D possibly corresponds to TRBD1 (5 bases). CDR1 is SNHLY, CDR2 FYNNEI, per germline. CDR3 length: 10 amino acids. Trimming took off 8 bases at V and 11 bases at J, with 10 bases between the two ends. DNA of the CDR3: TGTGCCAGCGGGGGGGAGGCCCAGCATTTT. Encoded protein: CASGGEAQHF.